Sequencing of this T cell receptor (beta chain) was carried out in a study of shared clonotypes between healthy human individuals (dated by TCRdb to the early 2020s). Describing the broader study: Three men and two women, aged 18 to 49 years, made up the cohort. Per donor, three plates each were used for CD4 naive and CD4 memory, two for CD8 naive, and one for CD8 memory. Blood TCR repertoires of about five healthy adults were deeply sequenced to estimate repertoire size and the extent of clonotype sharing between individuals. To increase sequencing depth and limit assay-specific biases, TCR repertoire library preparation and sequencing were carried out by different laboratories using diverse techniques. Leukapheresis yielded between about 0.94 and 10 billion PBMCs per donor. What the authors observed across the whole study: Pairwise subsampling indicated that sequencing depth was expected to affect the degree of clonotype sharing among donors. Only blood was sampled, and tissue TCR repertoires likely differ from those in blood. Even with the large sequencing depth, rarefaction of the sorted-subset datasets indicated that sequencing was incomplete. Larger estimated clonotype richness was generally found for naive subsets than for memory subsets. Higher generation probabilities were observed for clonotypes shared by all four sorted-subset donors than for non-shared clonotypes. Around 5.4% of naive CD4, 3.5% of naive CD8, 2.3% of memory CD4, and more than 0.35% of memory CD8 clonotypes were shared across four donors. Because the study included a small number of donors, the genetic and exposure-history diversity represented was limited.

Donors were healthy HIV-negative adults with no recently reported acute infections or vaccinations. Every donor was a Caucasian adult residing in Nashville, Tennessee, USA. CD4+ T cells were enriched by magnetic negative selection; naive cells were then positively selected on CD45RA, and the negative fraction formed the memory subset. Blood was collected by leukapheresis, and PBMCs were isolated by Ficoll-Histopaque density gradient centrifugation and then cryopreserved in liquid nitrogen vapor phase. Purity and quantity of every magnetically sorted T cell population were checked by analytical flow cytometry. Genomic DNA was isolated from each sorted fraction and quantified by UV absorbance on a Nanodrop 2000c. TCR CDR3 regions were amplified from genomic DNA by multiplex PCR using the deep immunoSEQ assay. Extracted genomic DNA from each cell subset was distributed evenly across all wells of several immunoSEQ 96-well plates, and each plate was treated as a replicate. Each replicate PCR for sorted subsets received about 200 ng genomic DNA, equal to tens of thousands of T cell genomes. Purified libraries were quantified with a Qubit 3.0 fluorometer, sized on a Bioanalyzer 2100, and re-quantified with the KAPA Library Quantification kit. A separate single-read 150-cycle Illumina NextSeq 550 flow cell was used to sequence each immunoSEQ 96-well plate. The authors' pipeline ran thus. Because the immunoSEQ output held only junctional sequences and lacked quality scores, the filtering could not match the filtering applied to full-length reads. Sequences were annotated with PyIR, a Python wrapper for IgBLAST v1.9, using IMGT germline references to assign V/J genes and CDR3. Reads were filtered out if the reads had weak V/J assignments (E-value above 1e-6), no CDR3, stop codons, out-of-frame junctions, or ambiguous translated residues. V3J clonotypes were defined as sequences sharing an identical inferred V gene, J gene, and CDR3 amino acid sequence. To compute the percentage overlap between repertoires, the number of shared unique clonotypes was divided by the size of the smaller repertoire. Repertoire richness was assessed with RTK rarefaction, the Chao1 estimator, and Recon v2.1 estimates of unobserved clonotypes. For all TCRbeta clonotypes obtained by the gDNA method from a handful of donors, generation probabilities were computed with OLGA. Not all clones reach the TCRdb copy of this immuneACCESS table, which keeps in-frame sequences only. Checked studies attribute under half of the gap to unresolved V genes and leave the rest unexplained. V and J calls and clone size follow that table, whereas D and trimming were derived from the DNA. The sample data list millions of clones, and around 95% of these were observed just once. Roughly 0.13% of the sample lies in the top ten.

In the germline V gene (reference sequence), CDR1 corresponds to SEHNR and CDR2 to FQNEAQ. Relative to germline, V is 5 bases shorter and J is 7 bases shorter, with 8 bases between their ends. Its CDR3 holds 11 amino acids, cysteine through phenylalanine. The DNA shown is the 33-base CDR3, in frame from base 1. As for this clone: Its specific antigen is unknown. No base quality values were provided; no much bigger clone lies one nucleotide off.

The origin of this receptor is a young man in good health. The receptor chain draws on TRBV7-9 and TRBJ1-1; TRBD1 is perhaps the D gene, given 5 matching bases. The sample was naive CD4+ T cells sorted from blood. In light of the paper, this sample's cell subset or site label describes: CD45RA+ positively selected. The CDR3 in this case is CASSVGVEAFF. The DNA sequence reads TGTGCCAGCAGCGTGGGGGTTGAAGCTTTCTTT.